This entry describes one T cell receptor (beta chain). No antigen is known for it. No base quality values were provided; no much bigger clone lies one nucleotide off. All patients had node-negative disease on CT and PET/CT, and none had a history of other malignancies or prior chemotherapy or radiotherapy. About 6.4 milliliters of peripheral venous blood were drawn into EDTA tubes at each of two time points. Ficoll-Paque Plus density-gradient centrifugation was used to isolate PBMCs. Right after collection, samples were kept at -80 degrees C until analysis. This sample was taken from a study of prognosis after radiotherapy for stage I lung cancer (dated by TCRdb to about 2021). Context from the whole study: Between April 2018 and January 2019, nineteen stage I NSCLC patients were enrolled in Nanjing, China. Ages in the cohort of approximately 13 men and about 6 women ranged from roughly 53 to 84 years, with a median of 74. After SBRT, distant metastases developed in about 20% of the 19 patients at a median of 7 months, while the remaining 15 patients had no significant progression. There were 15 or so patients with newly diagnosed primary stage I lung tumors and a few patients with oligometastatic NSCLC after surgical resection of the primary tumor. Peripheral blood TCR beta repertoires were profiled in stage I NSCLC patients before and after stereotactic body radiotherapy, and the study then linked these repertoires to distant failure. For each of the approximately 19 patients, one blood sample was taken before SBRT and one after, so the study sequenced around 40 samples in total. All patients were considered medically inoperable, owing to comorbidities in approximately 12 and refusal of surgery in several. On tumor histology, approximately 12 patients had adenocarcinoma and 6 to 8 had squamous cell carcinoma. In every patient, SBRT was given without any concurrent therapy. SBRT was given in 3 to 5 fractions with a biologically effective dose of at least 100 Gy, using image-guided IMRT or VMAT.

V is clipped by 1 base and J by 7 bases, and the sequence between their germline boundaries is 21 bases long. Including cysteine and phenylalanine, the CDR3 has 17 amino acids. Solely the CDR3 DNA is kept, with 51 bases framed from the first base. CDR1 and CDR2 are drawn from the germline V gene: SGDLS, YYNGEE. Overall study results and their limits: Post-SBRT Shannon entropy and its change from baseline were lower in patients who developed distant metastases; baseline Shannon entropy was not associated with metastases. The study was limited by the small cohort and short follow-up, and independent validation of the study findings is required. All reported P values were unadjusted for multiple comparisons. After SBRT, the number of unique TCR clones decreased (median approximately 10,000 before versus 6,500 to 7,000 after; Wilcoxon paired P=0.011). Tumor specificity of expanded TCR clones was not determined. TRBV and TRBJ usage frequencies reportedly differed by metastasis status, in two V genes at baseline and in nine V and two J genes after SBRT.

Two rounds of multiplex PCR were used to amplify the TCR beta CDR3 region from genomic DNA. In the first PCR round, primers specific to each TRBV and TRBJ gene were used, and the primer sequences were filed in Chinese patent CN105087789A. The second PCR round used universal primers. The Roche High Pure PCR Template Preparation Kit was used to extract genomic DNA from the frozen PBMCs. The libraries underwent paired-end sequencing with 151 bp reads on an Illumina HiSeq 3000. The original pipeline was this. CutAdapt was used to discard raw reads that did not contain the multiplex PCR primer sequences. High-quality paired reads were merged into contigs with PEAR. By aligning each contig to reference sequences, MiXCR assigned the TRB V, D and J gene segments to that contig. To remove sequencing errors, CDR3 sequences were clustered according to base quality and sequence similarity. Diversity was calculated as Shannon entropy divided by the natural log of the number of productive TCR sequences. One minus Shannon entropy divided by the natural log of the number of unique clonotypes was used as the definition of clonality. Using the Youden index from ROC curves, the researchers picked the repertoire-metric cut-offs for progression-free survival, and all analyses were carried out in R 3.5.3. The public sequencing data were trimmed at Q25 with fastp and processed into clonotypes with MiXCR by TCRdb, which kept only in-frame beta chains. Duplicate CDR3 protein sequences are folded into a single record with the most common DNA and genes. TCRdb's processing, not the study's, gives the V and J calls here. The sample table lists more than 7,500 distinct CDR3 sequences, 60% to 80% of them with a count of one. 15% to 20% of the sample is taken by the ten largest.

The chain was built from TRBV9 and TRBJ2-1; TRBD2 is perhaps the D gene, given 7 matching bases. The material was PBMCs, obtained before or after stereotactic body radiation therapy (not recorded which). This receptor was obtained from a donor of 50 years or more with non-small cell lung cancer. Here the CDR3 is given as CASSVLGGAGSSNEQFF. The base sequence is TGTGCCAGCAGCGTACTTGGGGGGGCGGGGTCCTCGAATGAGCAGTTCTTC. The reference TRBV9 and TRBJ2-1 proteins fill in what lies around the CDR3, so the full variable domain reads DSGVTQTPKHLITATGQRVTLRCSPRSGDLSVYWYQQSLDQGLQFLIQYYNGEERAKGNILERFSAQQFPDLHSELNLSSLELGDSALYFCASSVLGGAGSSNEQFFGPGTRLTVL.